The rows below give T cell receptor beta chains drawn from one sample of a study of cytomegalovirus exposure and HLA in healthy donors. TCRdb keeps only in-frame clones here, not all; method: immunoSEQ multiplex PCR. The repertoire has approximately 130,000 clones, about 80% of them found once; the top ten carry approximately 1.2%. The sequencing input was PBMCs. These receptors all stem from a man in his fifties or sixties in good health and CMV-seronegative. Each CDR3 is given without its conserved first and last residue. Each record gives: J gene, V gene, clone size, CDR3 protein. Rows may omit the clone size; those that give it use once, few, many or a size class.

TRBJ1-2 TRBV28 - ASRPSEGAFSGYT
TRBJ2-1 TRBV18 once ASSPLAAYNEQF
TRBJ1-5 TRBV10-2 - ASRAGAQSNQPQH
TRBJ1-1 TRBV18 - ASSPPAGGMNTEAF
TRBJ1-5 TRBV19 - ASSPTGEWSNQPQH
TRBJ2-2 TRBV4-3 - ASSQEVVAGAGTGELF
TRBJ2-5 TRBV19 - ASRKTGGQETQY
TRBJ2-3 TRBV7-2 - ASSGGGPTDTQY
TRBJ2-7 TRBV6-5 - ASSNRQGSDEQY
TRBJ2-1 TRBV29-1 - SVDRGNEQF
- TRBV5-4 - ASSLPSGRTTRGEQY
TRBJ2-1 TRBV30 once AWKARLAGGPRAYNEQF
TRBJ2-3 TRBV7-8 - ASHKGQGSTDTQY
TRBJ2-7 TRBV19 - ASSQAGTDTYEQY
TRBJ2-2 TRBV2 - ASSEGLGLF
TRBJ2-3 TRBV4-3 - ASSQELTSGRDTQY
TRBJ2-5 TRBV5-1 - ASSRRTGGQETQY
TRBJ1-4 TRBV7-9 - ASSRTGYEKLF
TRBJ2-3 TRBV5-6 - ASSLGTSTDTQY
- TRBV28 - ASSPGDGLLAEQY
TRBJ1-2 TRBV7-9 - ASSLEQGRGGYT
TRBJ1-5 TRBV5-6 many ASSSQFRGNQPQH
TRBJ1-1 TRBV6-1 - ASSPDRLNTEAF
TRBJ1-2 TRBV7-9 once ASTPGQGNYGYT
TRBJ2-2 TRBV7-6 - ASSLGVLKVNTGELF
TRBJ2-7 TRBV5-1 - ASSLGEGEGAGYEQY
TRBJ2-6 TRBV2 - ASSVDRAYAVNVLT
TRBJ1-1 TRBV2 many ASRRITSYTEAF
TRBJ2-1 TRBV9 - ASSGGGIGRPNNEQF
TRBJ1-2 TRBV10-3 - AISESWGEGNYGYT
TRBJ2-5 TRBV14 - ASSTRTSGRKGDETQY
TRBJ1-2 TRBV18 - ASSPTGTGGNYGYT
TRBJ1-1 TRBV4-1 - ASSQKPGQDPNTEAF
TRBJ1-1 TRBV6-5 - ASSQNRATTEAF
TRBJ2-7 TRBV27 - ASSPGTGRAYEQY
TRBJ1-5 TRBV4-1 - ASSQDPLGGELSNQPQH
TRBJ1-5 TRBV21-1 - ASRTGVIRQPQH
TRBJ1-1 TRBV5-4 few ASSSRREPNTEAF
TRBJ1-4 TRBV9 - ASSIGNSWTNEKLF
TRBJ1-5 TRBV28 few ASRRVQGGYQPQH
TRBJ1-1 TRBV7-2 - ASSRDRGEAF
TRBJ2-3 TRBV27 - ASSLGRRTDTQY
TRBJ2-5 TRBV27 - ASRARAGTTFSETQY